These 9 T cell receptor beta chains were all obtained from the same sample, sequenced in a study of Tregs in tolerant kidney transplant recipients. This table comes from immunoSEQ multiplex PCR, and its TCRdb copy is limited to in-frame clones, with some not included. In the table there are approximately 15,000 clones, roughly 77% of which are singletons. The sample in question was Tregs from blood, obtained before the transplant. Receptors originate from a human donor who received a combined kidney and bone marrow transplant.

The CDR3 DNA follows: TGCAGCATAAGTGGGGGCAAGGAAAAACTGTTTTTT. Its translation: CSISGGKEKLFF. The rearrangement uses TRBV29-1 and TRBJ1-4; a weak D match, TRBD1 (6 bases). The V end lost 8 bases, the J end lost 8 bases, and 15 bases lay between the germline ends. Per the germline V gene, CDR1 is SQVTM and CDR2 is ANQGSEA. The CDR3 contains 12 residues. The full variable domain, in which reference TRBV29-1 and TRBJ1-4 provide the parts outside the CDR3, is SAVISQKPSRDICQRGTSLTIQCQVDSQVTMMFWYRQQPGQSLTLIATANQGSEATYESGFVIDKFPISRPNLTFSTLTVSNMSPEDSSIYLCSISGGKEKLFFGSGTQLSVL.

This chain connects TRBV5-8 to TRBJ2-3; 13 bases match TRBD2. The CDR3 runs to 19 residues. Trimming at V came to 3 bases and at J to 0 bases, leaving 10 bases not matched to a gene. Germline CDR1 is SGHTS and CDR2 is YDEGEE. The CDR3 DNA is TGTGCCAGCAGCTGGGGGACTAGCGGGGCCCTGTCTAGCACAGATACGCAGTATTTT. Translation gives CASSWGTSGALSSTDTQYF.

The chain employs TRBV20-1 and TRBJ2-7; possible D gene TRBD2, 6 bases. The length of the CDR3 is 10 residues. Germline V CDR1 and CDR2: DFQATT, SNEGSKA (reference sequence). Trimming left V 3 bases short and J 10 bases short, with 10 bases between. The CDR3 coding sequence is TGCAGTGCTAGGGAGGGCCGACAGTACTTC. Protein product: CSAREGRQYF.

The genes are TRBV30 and TRBJ2-1, with D possibly matching TRBD2 (9 bases). The CDR3 totals 18 residues. CDR1 is GTSNPN, CDR2 SVGIG, per germline (reference sequence). V was shortened by 0 bases and J by 4 bases, with 22 bases between the two germline ends. The CDR3 coding sequence is TGTGCCTGGAGTGTACGTCCTAGCGGGACAGGTAGTTACAATGAGCAGTTCTTC. This encodes CAWSVRPSGTGSYNEQFF.

This sequence joins TRBV5-1 and TRBJ2-5; tentatively, D is TRBD1 (6 bases). The CDR3 is made up of 15 amino acids. V lost 3 bases to trimming and J lost 2 bases, with 14 bases between them. Germline V lookup: CDR1 SGHRS, CDR2 YFSETQ. CDR3 nucleotides: TGCGCCAGCAGCTCCGGACAGCGCGCTCAAGAGACCCAGTACTTC. The encoded protein is CASSSGQRAQETQYF.

The J gene is TRBJ2-6, the V gene TRBV5-5; D is unclear. The V end was cut by 1 base, the J end by 0 bases, with 8 bases between. Germline V lookup: CDR1 SGHKS, CDR2 YYEKEE (reference sequence). CDR3 size: 16 residues. CDR3 amino acids: CASSLSVYSGANVLTF. In DNA, the CDR3 is TGTGCCAGCAGCTTGTCGGTTTACTCTGGGGCCAACGTCCTGACTTTC.

The J gene is TRBJ2-7, the V gene TRBV28; TRBD1 matches 8 bases. CDR3 length: 15 residues. The V gene end was trimmed by 3 bases and the J gene end by 2 bases; junction bases not matched to a gene: 6. The germline gives CDR1 MDHEN, CDR2 SYDVKM. For the CDR3, the DNA is TGTGCCAGCAGTTTGGTGGGACAGGCAGCCTACGAGCAGTACTTC. As protein: CASSLVGQAAYEQYF.

Only one count was recorded for this clone. This sequence joins TRBV11-2 and TRBJ2-6; 9 nucleotides match TRBD2. This CDR3 contains 17 residues. V shed 3 bases and J 0 bases; nucleotides not matched to a gene: 3. In germline, CDR1 is SGHAT, CDR2 FQNNGV. The CDR3 region is CASSLSGRTSGANVLTF. In DNA, the CDR3 is TGTGCCAGCAGCTTGAGCGGGAGGACCTCTGGGGCCAACGTCCTGACTTTC.

In its sample, this clone was seen a few times. The chain recombines TRBV27 with TRBJ2-7; weak D call: TRBD1 (5 bases). V lost 1 base and J 3 bases, leaving 7 bases between the germline ends. The germline V gene encodes CDR1 MNHEY and CDR2 SMNVEV (reference sequence). The CDR3 loop spans 13 amino acids. The CDR3 nucleotides read TGTGCCAGCAGTTTATTTCAGGGCTACGAGCAGTACTTC. Protein: CASSLFQGYEQYF.